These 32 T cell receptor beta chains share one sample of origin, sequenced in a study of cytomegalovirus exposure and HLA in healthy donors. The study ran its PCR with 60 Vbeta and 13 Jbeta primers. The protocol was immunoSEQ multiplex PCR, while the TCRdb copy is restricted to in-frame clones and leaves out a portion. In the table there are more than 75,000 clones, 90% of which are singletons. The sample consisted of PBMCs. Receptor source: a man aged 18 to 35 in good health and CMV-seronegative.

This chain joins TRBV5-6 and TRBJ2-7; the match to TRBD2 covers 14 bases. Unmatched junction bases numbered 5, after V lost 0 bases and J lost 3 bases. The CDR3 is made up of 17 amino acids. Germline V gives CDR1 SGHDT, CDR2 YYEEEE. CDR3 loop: CASSLGTSGRTNYEQYF. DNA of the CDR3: TGTGCCAGCAGCTTGGGGACTAGCGGGAGGACAAACTACGAGCAGTACTTC.

The CDR3 reads CASSLRFGGAETQYF. CDR3 nucleotides: TGTGCCAGCAGTTTACGTTTTGGGGGCGCAGAGACCCAGTACTTC. The chain combines TRBV28 with TRBJ2-5; D may be TRBD1 (6 bases). With 2 bases removed from V and 4 bases from J, the gap between germline ends came to 14 bases. Germline V gene lookup returns CDR1 MDHEN and CDR2 SYDVKM. The CDR3 has 15 amino acids.

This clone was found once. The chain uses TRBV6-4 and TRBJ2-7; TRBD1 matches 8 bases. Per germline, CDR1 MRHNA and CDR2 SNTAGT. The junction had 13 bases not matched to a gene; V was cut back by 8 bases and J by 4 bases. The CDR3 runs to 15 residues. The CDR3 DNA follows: TGTGCCAGCTCATTATATGACAGGGGCCTATACGAGCAGTACTTC. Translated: CASSLYDRGLYEQYF.

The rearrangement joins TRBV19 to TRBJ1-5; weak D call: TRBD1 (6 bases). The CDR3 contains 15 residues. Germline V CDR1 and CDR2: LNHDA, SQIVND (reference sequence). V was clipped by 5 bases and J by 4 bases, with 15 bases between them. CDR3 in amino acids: CASSYSGASNQPQHF. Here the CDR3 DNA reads TGTGCCAGTAGTTATTCAGGGGCATCAAATCAGCCCCAGCATTTT. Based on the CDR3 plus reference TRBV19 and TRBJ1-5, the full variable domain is DGGITQSPKYLFRKEGQNVTLSCEQNLNHDAMYWYRQDPGQGLRLIYYSQIVNDFQKGDIAEGYSVSREKKESFPLTVTSAQKNPTAFYLCASSYSGASNQPQHFGDGTRLSIL.

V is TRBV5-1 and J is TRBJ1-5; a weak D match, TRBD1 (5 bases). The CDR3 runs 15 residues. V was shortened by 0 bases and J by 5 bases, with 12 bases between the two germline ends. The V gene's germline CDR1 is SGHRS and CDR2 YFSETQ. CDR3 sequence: CASSLAGGADQPQHF. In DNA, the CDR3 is TGCGCCAGCAGCTTGGCCGGAGGGGCGGATCAGCCCCAGCATTTT.

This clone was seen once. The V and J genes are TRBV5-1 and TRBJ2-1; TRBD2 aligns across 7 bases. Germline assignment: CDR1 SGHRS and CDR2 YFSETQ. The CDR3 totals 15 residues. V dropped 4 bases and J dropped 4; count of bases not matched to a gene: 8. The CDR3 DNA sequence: TGCGCCAGCAGCCCTTTAGCGGGTGAATACAATGAGCAGTTCTTC. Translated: CASSPLAGEYNEQFF.

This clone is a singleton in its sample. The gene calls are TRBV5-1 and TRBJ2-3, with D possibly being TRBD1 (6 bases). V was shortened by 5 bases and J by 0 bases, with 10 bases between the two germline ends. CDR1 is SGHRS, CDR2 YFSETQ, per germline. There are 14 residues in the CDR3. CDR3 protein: CASRGHYSTDTQYF. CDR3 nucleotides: TGCGCCAGCAGGGGACACTATAGCACAGATACGCAGTATTTT. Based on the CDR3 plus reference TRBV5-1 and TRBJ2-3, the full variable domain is KAGVTQTPRYLIKTRGQQVTLSCSPISGHRSVSWYQQTPGQGLQFLFEYFSETQRNKGNFPGRFSGRQFSNSRSEMNVSTLELGDSALYLCASRGHYSTDTQYFGPGTRLTVL.

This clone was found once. The CDR3 is CASSSQGAWADTQYF. CDR3 DNA: TGTGCCAGTAGTAGCCAGGGGGCATGGGCAGATACGCAGTATTTT. The chain joins TRBV19 to TRBJ2-3; TRBD1 agrees at 8 bases. Germline V lookup: CDR1 LNHDA, CDR2 SQIVND (reference sequence). CDR3 length equals 15 residues. Germline trimming cut 4 bases from V and 4 bases from J; bases unmatched to any gene: 7.

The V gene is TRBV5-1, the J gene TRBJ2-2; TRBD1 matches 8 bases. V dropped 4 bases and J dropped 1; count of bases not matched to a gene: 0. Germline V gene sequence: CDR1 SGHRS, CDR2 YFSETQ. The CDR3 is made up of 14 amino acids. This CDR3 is CASSDRGNTGELFF. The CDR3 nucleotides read TGCGCCAGCAGCGACAGGGGGAACACCGGGGAGCTGTTTTTT.

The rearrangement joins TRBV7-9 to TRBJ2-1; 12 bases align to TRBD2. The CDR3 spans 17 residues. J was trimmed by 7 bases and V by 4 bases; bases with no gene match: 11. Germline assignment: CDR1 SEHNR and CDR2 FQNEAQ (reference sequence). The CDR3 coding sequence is TGTGCCAGCAGCTCGACTAGCGGGGGAGAGAATTGGAATGAGCAGTTCTTC. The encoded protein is CASSSTSGGENWNEQFF.

In nucleotides, the CDR3 is TGTGCCAGCAGTTTATACGGCGGGAGGGCCTCAACCGGGGAGCTGTTTTTT. Translation: CASSLYGGRASTGELFF. The chain combines TRBV27 with TRBJ2-2; 9 bases fit TRBD2. The junction had 8 bases not matched to a gene; V was cut back by 1 base and J by 5 bases. This CDR3 region has 17 residues. CDR1 and CDR2 from the germline V gene are MNHEY and SMNVEV (reference sequence).

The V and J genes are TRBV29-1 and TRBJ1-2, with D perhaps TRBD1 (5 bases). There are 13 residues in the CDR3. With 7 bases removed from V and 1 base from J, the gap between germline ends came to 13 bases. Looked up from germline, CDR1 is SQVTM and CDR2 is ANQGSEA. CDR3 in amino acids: CSAGDLVNYGYTF. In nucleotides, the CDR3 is TGCAGCGCGGGGGACCTCGTTAACTATGGCTACACCTTC.

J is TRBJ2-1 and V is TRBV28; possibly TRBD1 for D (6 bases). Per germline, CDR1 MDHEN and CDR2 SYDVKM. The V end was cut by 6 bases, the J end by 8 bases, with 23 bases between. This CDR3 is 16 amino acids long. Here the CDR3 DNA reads TGTGCCAGCAGCCGACCCTGGTCCGGGACATCCGATGAGCAGTTCTTC. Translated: CASSRPWSGTSDEQFF.

The CDR3 bases are TGTGCCACCAGCAGCTCTCTGGCAAACACCATATATTTT. As protein: CATSSSLANTIYF. The J gene is TRBJ1-3, the V gene TRBV15; unclear D gene. Between the trimmed V and J ends, which lost 3 bases and 6 bases, there was a span of 9 bases. Germline assignment: CDR1 LNHNV and CDR2 YYDKDF (reference sequence). This CDR3 region has 13 residues.

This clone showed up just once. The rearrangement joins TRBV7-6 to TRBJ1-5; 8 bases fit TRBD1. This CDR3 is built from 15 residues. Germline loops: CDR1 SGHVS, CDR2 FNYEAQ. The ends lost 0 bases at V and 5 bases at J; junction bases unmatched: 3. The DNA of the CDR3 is TGTGCCAGCAGCTTAGCTCCAGGGGGCGATCAGCCCCAGCATTTT. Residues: CASSLAPGGDQPQHF.

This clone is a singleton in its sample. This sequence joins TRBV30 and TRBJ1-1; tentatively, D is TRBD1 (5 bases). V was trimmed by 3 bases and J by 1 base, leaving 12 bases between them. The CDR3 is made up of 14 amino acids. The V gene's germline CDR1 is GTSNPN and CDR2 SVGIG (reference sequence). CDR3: CAWSREARNTEAFF. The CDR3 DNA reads TGTGCCTGGAGCAGGGAGGCGAGGAACACTGAAGCTTTCTTT.

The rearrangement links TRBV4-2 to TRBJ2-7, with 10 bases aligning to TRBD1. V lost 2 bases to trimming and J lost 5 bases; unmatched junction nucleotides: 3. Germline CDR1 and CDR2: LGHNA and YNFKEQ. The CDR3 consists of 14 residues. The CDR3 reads CASSQRDRGHEQYF. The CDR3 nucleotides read TGTGCCAGCAGCCAACGGGACAGGGGACACGAGCAGTACTTC.

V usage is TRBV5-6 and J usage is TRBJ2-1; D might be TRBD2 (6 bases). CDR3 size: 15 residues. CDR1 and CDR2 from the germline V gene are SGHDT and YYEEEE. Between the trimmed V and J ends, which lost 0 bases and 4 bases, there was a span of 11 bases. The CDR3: CASSLARDWYNEQFF. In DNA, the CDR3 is TGTGCCAGCAGCTTGGCCCGGGACTGGTACAATGAGCAGTTCTTC.

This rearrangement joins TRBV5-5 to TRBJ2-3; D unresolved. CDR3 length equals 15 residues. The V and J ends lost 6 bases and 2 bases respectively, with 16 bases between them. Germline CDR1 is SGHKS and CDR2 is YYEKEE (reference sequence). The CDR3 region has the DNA TGTGCCAGCACCCAACCCAGGCTACTCACAGATACGCAGTATTTT. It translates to CASTQPRLLTDTQYF.

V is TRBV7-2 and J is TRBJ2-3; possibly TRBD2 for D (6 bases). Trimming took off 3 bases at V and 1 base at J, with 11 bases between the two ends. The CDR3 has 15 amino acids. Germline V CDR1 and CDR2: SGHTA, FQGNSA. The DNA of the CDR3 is TGTGCCAGCAGCTTCCAGGCTAGCGGCACAGATACGCAGTATTTT. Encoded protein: CASSFQASGTDTQYF.

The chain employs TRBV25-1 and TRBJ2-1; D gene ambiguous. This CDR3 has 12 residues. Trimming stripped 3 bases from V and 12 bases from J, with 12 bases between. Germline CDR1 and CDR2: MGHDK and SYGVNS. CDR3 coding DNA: TGTGCCAGCAGTGATGAAAGACGCGGGCAGTTCTTC. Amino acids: CASSDERRGQFF.

The CDR3 loop is CASSSGVGGETQYF. In nucleotides, the CDR3 is TGTGCCAGCAGCTCCGGGGTGGGAGGGGAGACCCAGTACTTC. The V gene is TRBV5-4, the J gene TRBJ2-5, with 7 bases matching TRBD2. Trimming took 3 bases from V and 5 from J; bases not matched to a gene: 7. This CDR3 is built from 14 residues. The germline CDR1 and CDR2 sequences are SGHNT and YYREEE (reference sequence).

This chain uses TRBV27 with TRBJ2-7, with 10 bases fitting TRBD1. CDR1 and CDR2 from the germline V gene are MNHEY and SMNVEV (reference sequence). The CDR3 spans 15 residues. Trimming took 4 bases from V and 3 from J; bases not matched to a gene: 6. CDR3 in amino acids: CASSSRDRGYYEQYF. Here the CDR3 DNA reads TGTGCCAGCAGTTCCCGGGACAGGGGATACTACGAGCAGTACTTC.

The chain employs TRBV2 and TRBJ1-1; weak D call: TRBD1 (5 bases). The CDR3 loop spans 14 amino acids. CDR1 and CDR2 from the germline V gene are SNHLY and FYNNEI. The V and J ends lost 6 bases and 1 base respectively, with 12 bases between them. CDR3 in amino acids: CASRLQTGNTEAFF. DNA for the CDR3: TGTGCCAGCAGACTACAAACAGGGAACACTGAAGCTTTCTTT.

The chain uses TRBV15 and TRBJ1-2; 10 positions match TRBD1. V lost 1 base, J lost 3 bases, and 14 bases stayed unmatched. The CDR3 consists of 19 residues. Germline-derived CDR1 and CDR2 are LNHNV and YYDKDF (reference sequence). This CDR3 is CATSRVVGQGERGDYGYTF. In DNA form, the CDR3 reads TGTGCCACCAGCAGAGTCGTAGGACAGGGGGAACGTGGGGACTATGGCTACACCTTC.

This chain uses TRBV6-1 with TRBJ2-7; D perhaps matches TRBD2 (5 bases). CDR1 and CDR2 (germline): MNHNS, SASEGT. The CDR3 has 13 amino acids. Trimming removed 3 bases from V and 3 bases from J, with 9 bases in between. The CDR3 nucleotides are TGTGCCAGCAGTGACGGGAATTACTACGAGCAGTACTTC. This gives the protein CASSDGNYYEQYF.

DNA of the CDR3: TGTGCCAGCAGCTTAGTGCAGGGGTCGAATCAGCCCCAGCATTTT. It specifies CASSLVQGSNQPQHF. The chain recombines TRBV7-2 with TRBJ1-5, with D tentatively TRBD1 (6 bases). The CDR3 is 15 residues long. Germline V gene lookup returns CDR1 SGHTA and CDR2 FQGNSA. V lost 1 base and J lost 4, with 11 bases in between.

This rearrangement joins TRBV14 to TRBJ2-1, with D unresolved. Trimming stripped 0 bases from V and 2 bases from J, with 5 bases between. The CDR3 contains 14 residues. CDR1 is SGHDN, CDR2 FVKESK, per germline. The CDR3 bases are TGTGCCAGCAGCCAAGAGCGGACCTACAATGAGCAGTTCTTC. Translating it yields CASSQERTYNEQFF.

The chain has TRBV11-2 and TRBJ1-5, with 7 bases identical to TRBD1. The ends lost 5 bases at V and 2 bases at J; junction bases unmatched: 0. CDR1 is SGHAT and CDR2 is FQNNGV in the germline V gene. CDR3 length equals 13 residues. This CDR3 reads CASSGQGNQPQHF. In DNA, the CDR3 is TGTGCCAGCAGCGGACAGGGCAATCAGCCCCAGCATTTT.

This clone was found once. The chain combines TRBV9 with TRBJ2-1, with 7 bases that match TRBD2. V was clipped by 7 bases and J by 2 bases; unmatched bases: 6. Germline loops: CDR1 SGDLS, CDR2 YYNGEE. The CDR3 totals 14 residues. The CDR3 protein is CASGASGPYNEQFF. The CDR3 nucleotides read TGTGCCAGCGGAGCTAGCGGTCCCTACAATGAGCAGTTCTTC.

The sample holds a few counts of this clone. CDR3 sequence: CSVEDLQWTSGRARINEQFF. For the CDR3, the DNA is TGCAGCGTTGAAGATCTTCAATGGACTAGCGGGAGGGCCAGGATAAATGAGCAGTTCTTC. The J gene is TRBJ2-1, the V gene TRBV29-1; 15 positions agree with TRBD2. Unmatched junction bases numbered 16, after V lost 0 bases and J lost 7 bases. The CDR3 consists of 20 residues. The germline V gene has CDR1 SQVTM and CDR2 ANQGSEA.

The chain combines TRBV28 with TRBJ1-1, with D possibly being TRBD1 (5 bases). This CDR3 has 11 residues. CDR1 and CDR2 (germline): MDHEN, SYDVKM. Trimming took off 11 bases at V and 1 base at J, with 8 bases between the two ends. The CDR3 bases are TGTGCCGGACACTCGAACACTGAAGCTTTCTTT. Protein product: CAGHSNTEAFF. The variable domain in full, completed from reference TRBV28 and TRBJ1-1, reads DVKVTQSSRYLVKRTGEKVFLECVQDMDHENMFWYRQDPGLGLRLIYFSYDVKMKEKGDIPEGYSVSREKKERFSLILESASTNQTSMYLCAGHSNTEAFFGQGTRLTVV.